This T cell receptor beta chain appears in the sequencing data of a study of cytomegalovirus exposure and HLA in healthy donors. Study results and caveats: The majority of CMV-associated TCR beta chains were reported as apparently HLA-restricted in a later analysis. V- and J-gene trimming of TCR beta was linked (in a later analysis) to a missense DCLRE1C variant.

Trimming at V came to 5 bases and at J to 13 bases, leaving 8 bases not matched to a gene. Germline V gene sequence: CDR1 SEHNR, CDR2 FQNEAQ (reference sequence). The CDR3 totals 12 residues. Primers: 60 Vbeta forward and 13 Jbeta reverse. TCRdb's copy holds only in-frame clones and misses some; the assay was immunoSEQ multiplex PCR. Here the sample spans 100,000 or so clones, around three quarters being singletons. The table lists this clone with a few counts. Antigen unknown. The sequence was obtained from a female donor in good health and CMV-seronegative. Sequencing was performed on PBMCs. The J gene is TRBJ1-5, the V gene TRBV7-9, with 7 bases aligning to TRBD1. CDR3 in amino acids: CASSRRQGSQHF. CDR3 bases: TGTGCCAGCAGCCGACGACAGGGCAGTCAGCATTTT.